Each of the 8 T cell receptor beta chains below was sequenced from the same sample in a study of Tregs in tolerant kidney transplant recipients. Libraries were prepared by immunoSEQ multiplex PCR; TCRdb keeps only in-frame clonotypes and omits some of them. This table holds 2,400 or so clones, roughly 46% found once. Their recognized antigens are unknown. Material for sequencing was Tregs from blood cultured with allogeneic cells. Every receptor here comes from a human donor in good health.

This clone is medium-sized (0.01 to 0.1%) in the sample. The CDR3 region is CASRLTGAGTEAFF. CDR3 nucleotides: TGTGCCAGCAGATTGACGGGGGCCGGCACTGAAGCTTTCTTT. The rearrangement joins TRBV7-9 to TRBJ1-1, with TRBD1 as a possible D gene (6 bases). The CDR3 runs to 14 residues. Trimming pared 6 bases from V and 4 bases from J, leaving 15 bases between. The germline V gene encodes CDR1 SEHNR and CDR2 FQNEAQ (reference sequence).

The V and J genes are TRBV6-8 and TRBJ2-1; D remains unclear. The V gene's germline CDR1 is MNHGY and CDR2 SAAAGT. The CDR3 sequence is 11 residues long. V was shortened by 6 bases and J by 5 bases, with 5 bases between the two germline ends. This CDR3 reads CASRRNNEQFF. The CDR3 bases are TGTGCCAGCAGGCGAAACAATGAGCAGTTCTTC.

The V gene is TRBV7-8, the J gene TRBJ2-7; D is perhaps TRBD2 (6 bases). Trimming removed 5 bases at V and 1 base at J, with 18 bases between. The germline CDR1 and CDR2 sequences are SGHVS and FQNEAQ. The CDR3 loop spans 16 amino acids. The CDR3 nucleotides read TGTGCCAGCAGCGTCCTTGGGACTCGAGCTTCCTACGAGCAGTACTTC. Its protein product is CASSVLGTRASYEQYF. The full variable domain, with the rest looked up from reference TRBV7-8 and TRBJ2-7, is GAGVSQSPRYKVAKRGQDVALRCDPISGHVSLFWYQQALGQGPEFLTYFQNEAQLDKSGLPSDRFFAERPEGSVSTLKIQRTQQEDSAVYLCASSVLGTRASYEQYFGPGTRLTVT.

By share, this clone ranks as large (0.1 to 1%). The chain carries TRBV7-9 and TRBJ2-7, with TRBD2 as a possible D gene (5 bases). Germline assignment: CDR1 SEHNR and CDR2 FQNEAQ (reference sequence). CDR3 size: 13 residues. Trimming took 5 bases from V and 7 from J, leaving 15 bases between them. DNA for the CDR3: TGTGCCAGCAGCAACAGTGCGGGTGGTGAGCAGTACTTC. Translating gives CASSNSAGGEQYF. The full variable domain, in which reference TRBV7-9 and TRBJ2-7 provide the parts outside the CDR3, is DTGVSQNPRHKITKRGQNVTFRCDPISEHNRLYWYRQTLGQGPEFLTYFQNEAQLEKSRLLSDRFSAERPKGSFSTLEIQRTEQGDSAMYLCASSNSAGGEQYFGPGTRLTVT.

The chain employs TRBV12-5 and TRBJ2-1, with D unclear. Germline V lookup: CDR1 LGHNT, CDR2 FRNRAP. V was trimmed by 0 bases and J by 4 bases, leaving 10 bases between them. CDR3 length: 15 residues. The CDR3 region is CASGLVLGSYNEQFF. CDR3 DNA sequence: TGTGCTAGTGGTTTGGTACTGGGGTCGTACAATGAGCAGTTCTTC.

The V and J genes are TRBV5-6 and TRBJ2-5, with TRBD2 matching 7 bases. CDR3 length: 15 residues. V lost 4 bases, J lost 3 bases, and 9 bases stayed unmatched. The germline gives CDR1 SGHDT, CDR2 YYEEEE. The CDR3 loop is CASSVPGLAEETQYF. The CDR3 bases are TGTGCCAGCAGCGTGCCCGGCCTAGCGGAAGAGACCCAGTACTTC.

This clone is deemed medium-sized (0.01 to 0.1%). The DNA of the CDR3 is TGTGCCAGCAGCTCCCGGTGGGGGCGCACAGATACGCAGTATTTT. It specifies CASSSRWGRTDTQYF. V is TRBV7-2 and J is TRBJ2-3; D is possibly TRBD1 (6 bases). Germline CDR1 and CDR2: SGHTA and FQGNSA. The CDR3 has 15 amino acids. Trimming removed 4 bases at V and 1 base at J, with 12 bases between.

This rearrangement joins TRBV6-5 to TRBJ1-2, with 7 bases aligning to TRBD1. The V gene's germline CDR1 is MNHEY and CDR2 SVGAGI. V lost 6 bases to trimming and J lost 4 bases; unmatched junction nucleotides: 11. This CDR3 is 15 amino acids long. This CDR3 is CASSQEGARIYGYTF. The CDR3 DNA is TGTGCCAGCAGCCAAGAGGGGGCGCGCATCTATGGCTACACCTTC.